Sequencing of this T cell receptor beta chain was carried out in a study of cytomegalovirus exposure and HLA in healthy donors. Only a few counts were recorded for this clone. PCR primers comprised 60 Vbeta and 13 Jbeta primers. Sequencing was performed with immunoSEQ multiplex PCR; in TCRdb, only in-frame clones are kept and a portion is missing. Counted here are over 150,000 clones, approximately 74% occurring once; the ten biggest clones make up roughly 2.2%. The specimen sequenced was PBMCs. The origin of this receptor is a man aged 25-40 years in good health and CMV-seronegative.

CDR3 DNA sequence: TGTGCCAGCAGCGATAAGCGGGGGGGCACAGATACGCAGTATTTT. As protein: CASSDKRGGTDTQYF. V and J are TRBV7-2 and TRBJ2-3; 9 bases agree with TRBD2. The CDR3 has 15 amino acids. V shed 5 bases, J shed 1 base, and the junction held 4 bases outside the gene matches. The germline V gene encodes CDR1 SGHTA and CDR2 FQGNSA.